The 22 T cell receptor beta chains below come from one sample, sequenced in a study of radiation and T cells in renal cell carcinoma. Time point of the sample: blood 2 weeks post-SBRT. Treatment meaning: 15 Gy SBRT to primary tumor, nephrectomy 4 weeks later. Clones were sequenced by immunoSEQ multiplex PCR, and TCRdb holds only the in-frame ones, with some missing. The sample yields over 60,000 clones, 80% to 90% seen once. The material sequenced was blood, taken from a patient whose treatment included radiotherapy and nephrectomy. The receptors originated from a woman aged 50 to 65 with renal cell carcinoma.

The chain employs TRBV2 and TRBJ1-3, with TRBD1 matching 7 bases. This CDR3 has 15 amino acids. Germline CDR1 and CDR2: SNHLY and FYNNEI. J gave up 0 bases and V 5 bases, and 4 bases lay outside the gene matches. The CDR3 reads CASSTGALSGNTIYF. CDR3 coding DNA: TGTGCCAGCAGTACAGGGGCCCTCTCTGGAAACACCATATATTTT.

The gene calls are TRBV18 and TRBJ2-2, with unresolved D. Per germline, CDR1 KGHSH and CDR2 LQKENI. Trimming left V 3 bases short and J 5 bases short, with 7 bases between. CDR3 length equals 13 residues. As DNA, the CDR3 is TGTGCCAGCTCACCCTCTCCGACCGGGGAGCTGTTTTTT. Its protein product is CASSPSPTGELFF.

CDR3 in amino acids: CASSPRRQGDSPLHF. The CDR3 region has the DNA TGTGCCAGCAGCCCGAGACGGCAGGGAGATTCACCCCTCCACTTT. V is TRBV7-8 and J is TRBJ1-6; tentative D call: TRBD1 (5 bases). V was pared by 5 bases and J by 8 bases, with 16 bases between. This CDR3 region has 15 residues. Germline CDR1 and CDR2: SGHVS and FQNEAQ.

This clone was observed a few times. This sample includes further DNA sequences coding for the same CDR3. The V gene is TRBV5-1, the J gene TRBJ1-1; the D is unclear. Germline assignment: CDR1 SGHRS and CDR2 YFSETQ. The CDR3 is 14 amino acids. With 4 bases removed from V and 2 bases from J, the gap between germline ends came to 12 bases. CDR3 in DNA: TGCGCCAGCAGCCTGAATGCAGAAAACACTGAAGCTTTCTTT. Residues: CASSLNAENTEAFF.

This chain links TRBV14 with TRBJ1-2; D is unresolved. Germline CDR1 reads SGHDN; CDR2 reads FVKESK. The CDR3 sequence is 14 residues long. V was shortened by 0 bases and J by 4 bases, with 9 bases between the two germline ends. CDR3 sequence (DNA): TGTGCCAGCAGCCAAGAAGTCCAAGGCTATGGCTACACCTTC. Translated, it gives CASSQEVQGYGYTF.

The CDR3 DNA sequence: TGTGCCAGTAGTATTGGGCAGGGGGCCCCATTCGAAGAGACCCAGTACTTC. Amino acids: CASSIGQGAPFEETQYF. V is TRBV19 and J is TRBJ2-5, with 8 bases that match TRBD1. The CDR3 totals 17 residues. Germline CDR1 reads LNHDA; CDR2 reads SQIVND (reference sequence). J lost 3 bases, V lost 3 bases, and 12 bases had no gene match.

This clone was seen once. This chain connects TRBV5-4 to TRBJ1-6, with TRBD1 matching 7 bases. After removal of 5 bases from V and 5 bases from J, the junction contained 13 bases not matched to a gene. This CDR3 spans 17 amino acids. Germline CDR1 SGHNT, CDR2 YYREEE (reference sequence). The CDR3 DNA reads TGTGCCAGCAGTCGCGACAGGGCCGAATTACATAATTCACCCCTCCACTTT. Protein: CASSRDRAELHNSPLHF.

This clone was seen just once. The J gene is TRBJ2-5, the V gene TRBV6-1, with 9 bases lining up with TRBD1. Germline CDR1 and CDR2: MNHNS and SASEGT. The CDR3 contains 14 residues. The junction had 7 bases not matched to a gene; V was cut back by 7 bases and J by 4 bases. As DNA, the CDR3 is TGTGCCAGCAAGTGGACAGGGGAGGGAGAGACCCAGTACTTC. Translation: CASKWTGEGETQYF.

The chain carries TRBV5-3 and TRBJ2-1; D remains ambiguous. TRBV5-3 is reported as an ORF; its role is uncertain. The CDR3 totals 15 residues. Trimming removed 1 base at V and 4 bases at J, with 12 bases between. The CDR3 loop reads CARSLPSRCYNEQFF. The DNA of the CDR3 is TGTGCCAGAAGCTTGCCGAGTAGATGTTACAATGAGCAGTTCTTC.

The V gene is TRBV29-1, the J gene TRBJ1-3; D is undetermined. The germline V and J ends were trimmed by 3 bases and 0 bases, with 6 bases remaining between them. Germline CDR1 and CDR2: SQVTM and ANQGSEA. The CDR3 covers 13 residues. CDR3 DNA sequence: TGCAGCGTTGATAGTCCCTCTGGAAACACCATATATTTT. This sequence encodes CSVDSPSGNTIYF.

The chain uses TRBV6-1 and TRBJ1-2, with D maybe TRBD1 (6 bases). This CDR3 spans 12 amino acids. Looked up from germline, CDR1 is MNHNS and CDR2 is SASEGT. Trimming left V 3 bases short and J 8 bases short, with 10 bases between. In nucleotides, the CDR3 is TGTGCCAGCAGTGAGGGGGCCCGCGGCTACACCTTC. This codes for CASSEGARGYTF.

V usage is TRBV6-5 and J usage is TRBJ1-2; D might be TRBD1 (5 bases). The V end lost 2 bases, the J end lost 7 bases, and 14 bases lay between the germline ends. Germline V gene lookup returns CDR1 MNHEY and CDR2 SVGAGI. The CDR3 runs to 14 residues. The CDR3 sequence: CASSYLTSRAGYTF. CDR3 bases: TGTGCCAGCAGTTACCTTACATCCAGGGCTGGCTACACCTTC.

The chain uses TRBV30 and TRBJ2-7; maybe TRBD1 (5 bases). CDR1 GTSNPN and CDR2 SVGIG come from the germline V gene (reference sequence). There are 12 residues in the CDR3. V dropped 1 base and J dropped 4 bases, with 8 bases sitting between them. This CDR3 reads CAWSGQHYEQYF. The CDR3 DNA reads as TGTGCCTGGAGTGGACAGCATTACGAGCAGTACTTC.

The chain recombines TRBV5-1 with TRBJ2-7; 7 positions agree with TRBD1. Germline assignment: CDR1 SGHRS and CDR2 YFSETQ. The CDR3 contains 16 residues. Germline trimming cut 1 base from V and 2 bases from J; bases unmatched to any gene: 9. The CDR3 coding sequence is TGCGCCAGCAGCTTGTCAGTCAAGGGGGCGACCTACGAGCAGTACTTC. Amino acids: CASSLSVKGATYEQYF.

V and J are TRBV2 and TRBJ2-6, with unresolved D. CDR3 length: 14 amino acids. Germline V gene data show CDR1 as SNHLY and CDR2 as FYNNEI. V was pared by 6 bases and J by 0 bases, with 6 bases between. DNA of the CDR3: TGTGCCAGCAGCGCGAACTCTGGGGCCAACGTCCTGACTTTC. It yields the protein CASSANSGANVLTF.

CDR3 residues: CASSDPTKNQETQYF. The CDR3 DNA follows: TGTGCCAGCAGTGATCCCACAAAGAACCAAGAGACCCAGTACTTC. This chain joins TRBV25-1 and TRBJ2-5; D not certain. V lost 3 bases to trimming and J lost 0 bases, with 11 bases between them. The CDR3 is 15 residues long. CDR1 is MGHDK and CDR2 is SYGVNS in the germline V gene.

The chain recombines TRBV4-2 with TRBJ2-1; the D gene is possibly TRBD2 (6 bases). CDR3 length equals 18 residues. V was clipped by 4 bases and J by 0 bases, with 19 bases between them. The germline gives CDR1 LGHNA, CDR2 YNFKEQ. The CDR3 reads CASSPRASGRDSYNEQFF. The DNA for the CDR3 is TGTGCCAGCAGCCCTCGGGCTTCCGGGAGAGACTCCTACAATGAGCAGTTCTTC.

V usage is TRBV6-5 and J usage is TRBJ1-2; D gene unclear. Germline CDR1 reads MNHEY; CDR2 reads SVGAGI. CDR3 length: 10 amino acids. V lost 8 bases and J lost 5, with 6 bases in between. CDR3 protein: CASGVYGYTF. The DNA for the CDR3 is TGTGCCAGCGGGGTTTATGGCTACACCTTC.

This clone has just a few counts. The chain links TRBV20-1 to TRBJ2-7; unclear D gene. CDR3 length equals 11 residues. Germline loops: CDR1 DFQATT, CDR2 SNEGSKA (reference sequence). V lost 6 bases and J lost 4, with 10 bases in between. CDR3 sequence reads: CSAGYVYEQYF. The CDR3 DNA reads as TGCAGTGCCGGGTACGTTTACGAGCAGTACTTC.

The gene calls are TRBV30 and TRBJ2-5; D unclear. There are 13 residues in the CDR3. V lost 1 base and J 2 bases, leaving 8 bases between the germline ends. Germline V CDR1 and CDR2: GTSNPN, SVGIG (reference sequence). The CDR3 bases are TGTGCCTGGAGTGGACAACCTCAAGAGACCCAGTACTTC. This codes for CAWSGQPQETQYF.

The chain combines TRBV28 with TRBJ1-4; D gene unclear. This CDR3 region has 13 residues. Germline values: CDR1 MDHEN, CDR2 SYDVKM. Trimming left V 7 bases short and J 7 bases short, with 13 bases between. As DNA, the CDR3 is TGTGCCAGCATCCCCCGGGGAGCTGAAAAACTGTTTTTT. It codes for CASIPRGAEKLFF.

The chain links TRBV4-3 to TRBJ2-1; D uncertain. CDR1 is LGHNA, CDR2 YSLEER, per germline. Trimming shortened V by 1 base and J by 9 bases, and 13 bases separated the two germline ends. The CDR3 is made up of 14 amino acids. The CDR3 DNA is TGCGCCAGCAGCCAAGTAAGTAGCAAAGCTGAGCAGTTCTTC. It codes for CASSQVSSKAEQFF.